This TCR beta chain was sequenced during a study of T-cell memory formation after mild COVID-19. The wider study: Each donor largely had its own TCR clusters.

MiXCR, run by TCRdb on the 5' RACE reads, gives a single entry per CDR3 protein. Here the sample spans approximately 260,000 distinct CDR3 sequences, roughly 17% being singletons. This clonotype has just a few counts. The antigen is unknown. Study-wide findings and caveats: Clones contracting day 15 to 85 were balanced CD4/CD8; later expanders leaned CD4+. In pre-infection memory, a portion of responding clones appeared, which suggested that cross-reactive memory joined. Contracting CD4+ clones were located mainly in CM and EM, and CD8+ clones in EMRA.

This CDR3 is built from 16 residues. Germline values: CDR1 MNHNS, CDR2 SASEGT. V lost 5 bases, J lost 6 bases, and 21 bases lay in between. The source of this sequence is a man between 18 and 35 years old who had mild COVID-19 (a few samples of this study predate the infection). Cell type and time point are not known. What was sequenced was PBMCs or a T cell subset sorted from them (not recorded which). The J gene is TRBJ2-3, the V gene TRBV6-1; D tentatively fits TRBD1 or TRBD2 (5 bases each). This chain's CDR3 is CASSSRTGPRADTQYF. CDR3 nucleotide sequence: TGTGCCAGCAGTTCAAGGACGGGACCTAGGGCTGATACGCAGTATTTT.